Shown below are 10 T cell receptor beta chains from a single sample sequenced in a study of blood T cell repertoires in COVID-19. The table came from immunoSEQ multiplex PCR; TCRdb's copy has only in-frame clones and leaves some out. The table shows some 38,000 clones, with less than 90% occurring only once. The source material was peripheral blood. All receptors derive from a man aged 70-80 years with acute or convalescent COVID-19.

The rearrangement joins TRBV11-3 to TRBJ2-2, with TRBD1 as a possible D gene (6 bases). The length of the CDR3 is 15 residues. The V end was cut by 4 bases, the J end by 2 bases, with 11 bases between. Germline CDR1 and CDR2: SGHNT and YENEEA. The CDR3 here is CASSSTGINTGELFF. The CDR3 coding sequence is TGTGCCAGCAGCTCCACAGGGATAAACACCGGGGAGCTGTTTTTT.

This clone was counted once. The chain employs TRBV5-1 and TRBJ1-5, with TRBD1 matching over 10 bases. V lost 3 bases and J lost 11; bases outside the gene matches: 8. The CDR3 contains 14 residues. The germline V gene has CDR1 SGHRS and CDR2 YFSETQ. DNA of the CDR3: TGCGCCAGCAGCTCAGGGACAGGGGATTTGACCCAGCATTTT. Protein sequence: CASSSGTGDLTQHF.

The chain links TRBV29-1 to TRBJ1-2, with no clear D. This CDR3 region has 13 residues. The germline V gene encodes CDR1 SQVTM and CDR2 ANQGSEA. DNA for the CDR3: TGCAGTTCCCTTAGTTTGAATGACTATGGCTACACCTTC. Translating it yields CSSLSLNDYGYTF. The whole variable domain, filled in from reference TRBV29-1 and TRBJ1-2, reads SAVISQKPSRDICQRGTSLTIQCQVDSQVTMMFWYRQQPGQSLTLIATANQGSEATYESGFVIDKFPISRPNLTFSTLTVSNMSPEDSSIYLCSSLSLNDYGYTFGSGTRLTVV.

Comments on this clone: A junction boundary mismatches the germline segment, possibly from a read error. The genes are TRBV7-2 and TRBJ2-3; no clear D. The CDR3 has 14 amino acids. Germline V gives CDR1 SGHTA, CDR2 FQGNSA. CDR3 in amino acids: CASSPSRSFIVVWF. In nucleotides, the CDR3 is TGTGCCAGCAGCCCCTCTCGGAGTTTTATCGTGGTATGGTTT.

This rearrangement joins TRBV7-2 to TRBJ2-3; 8 bases fit TRBD1. The germline CDR1 and CDR2 sequences are SGHTA and FQGNSA. The J segment lost 5 bases and the V segment lost 5 bases, leaving 9 bases of the junction unmatched. CDR3 length equals 15 residues. Here the CDR3 reads CASSHGQGNIDTQYF. In DNA, the CDR3 is TGTGCCAGCAGCCACGGACAGGGTAACATAGATACGCAGTATTTT.

V usage is TRBV5-5 and J usage is TRBJ1-2; tentative D call: TRBD1 (6 bases). The CDR3 runs to 15 residues. The germline gives CDR1 SGHKS, CDR2 YYEKEE (reference sequence). Trimming cost V 0 bases and J 4 bases, with 13 bases left between them. In DNA, the CDR3 is TGTGCCAGCAGCTTGGCAGACAGGTCGCTCTATGGCTACACCTTC. This codes for CASSLADRSLYGYTF. The complete variable domain, with remaining parts taken from reference TRBV5-5 and TRBJ1-2, reads DAGVTQSPTHLIKTRGQQVTLRCSPISGHKSVSWYQQVLGQGPQFIFQYYEKEERGRGNFPDRFSARQFPNYSSELNVNALLLGDSALYLCASSLADRSLYGYTFGSGTRLTVV.

A few counts support this clone. The chain carries TRBV3-1 (or the pseudogene TRBV3-2) and TRBJ2-1; 7 positions match TRBD2. Per germline, CDR1 LGHDT and CDR2 YNNKEL (reference sequence). The length of the CDR3 is 14 residues. J lost 8 bases, V lost 3 bases, and 7 bases had no gene match. Here the CDR3 reads CASSQGGGSYEQFF. CDR3 nucleotides: TGTGCCAGCAGCCAGGGTGGCGGGAGCTATGAGCAGTTCTTC.

This rearrangement joins TRBV19 to TRBJ2-1; 8 bases fit TRBD1. Unmatched junction bases numbered 11, after V lost 6 bases and J lost 4 bases. Per germline, CDR1 LNHDA and CDR2 SQIVND (reference sequence). The CDR3 has 16 residues. CDR3 in amino acids: CASSWKARQGYNEQFF. The DNA for the CDR3 is TGTGCCAGTAGCTGGAAGGCGAGACAGGGGTACAATGAGCAGTTCTTC.

The V gene is TRBV19, the J gene TRBJ2-2; D not certain. Trimming shortened V by 4 bases and J by 6 bases, and 18 bases separated the two germline ends. Germline assignment: CDR1 LNHDA and CDR2 SQIVND (reference sequence). CDR3 size: 16 residues. The CDR3 DNA follows: TGTGCCAGTAGTACCCACTATCTAGTTCCCCCCGGGGAGCTGTTTTTT. The encoded protein is CASSTHYLVPPGELFF.

This clone occurred once. J is TRBJ1-1 and V is TRBV5-4; D gene ambiguous. The CDR3 covers 16 residues. Trimming pared 3 bases from V and 3 bases from J, leaving 18 bases between. Germline CDR1 SGHNT, CDR2 YYREEE (reference sequence). The CDR3 is CASSSYTSDGHTEAFF. CDR3 DNA sequence: TGTGCCAGCAGCTCCTACACCTCTGATGGGCACACTGAAGCTTTCTTT.